These 32 T cell receptor beta chains originate from one sample sequenced in a study of blood T cell repertoires in COVID-19. Produced via immunoSEQ multiplex PCR; TCRdb's table is partial and in-frame only. The table records some 110,000 clones, roughly 83% of them present only once. Sequenced material: peripheral blood. The receptors stem from a woman aged 70-85 years with acute or convalescent COVID-19.

This clone was seen a single time. The chain recombines TRBV5-1 with TRBJ2-1; 7 bases map to TRBD2. The CDR3 has 15 amino acids. Germline CDR1 SGHRS, CDR2 YFSETQ. V gave up 5 bases and J gave up 0 bases; unmatched junction bases: 5. CDR3 coding DNA: TGCGCCAGCAGACGAGGGGAGGGCTCCTACAATGAGCAGTTCTTC. Translated, it gives CASRRGEGSYNEQFF.

The V call is TRBV15, the J call TRBJ1-6; TRBD1 agrees at 7 bases. The V gene end was trimmed by 1 base and the J gene end by 10 bases; junction bases not matched to a gene: 4. CDR3 length equals 14 residues. Germline CDR1 reads LNHNV; CDR2 reads YYDKDF (reference sequence). Here the CDR3 reads CATSRGDRESPLHF. In DNA form, the CDR3 reads TGTGCCACCAGCAGAGGGGACAGAGAGTCACCCCTCCACTTT.

J is TRBJ2-3 and V is TRBV29-1, with 9 nucleotides matching TRBD2. There are 14 residues in the CDR3. Germline CDR1 is SQVTM and CDR2 is ANQGSEA. V lost 4 bases and J lost 1; bases outside the gene matches: 3. The CDR3 region has the DNA TGCAGCGTTGTACTAGCGGGTCGCACAGATACGCAGTATTTT. Protein sequence: CSVVLAGRTDTQYF.

This chain uses TRBV6-5 with TRBJ2-1, with TRBD2 matching over 7 bases. This CDR3 is 15 amino acids long. The germline V gene has CDR1 MNHEY and CDR2 SVGAGI. Losses at the gene ends were 8 bases for V and 4 bases for J; bases not matched to a gene: 11. CDR3 coding DNA: TGTGCCAGCCAGGGAAGGCGGGAGAGGTACAATGAGCAGTTCTTC. Protein: CASQGRRERYNEQFF.

Here the CDR3 DNA reads TGTGCCAGCCAGAGCTTGGCAGGTCAACCGAACACTGAAGCTTTCTTT. The encoded protein is CASQSLAGQPNTEAFF. The rearrangement links TRBV19 to TRBJ1-1; unclear D gene. Germline assignment: CDR1 LNHDA and CDR2 SQIVND (reference sequence). This CDR3 has 16 amino acids. Trimming pared 9 bases from V and 1 base from J, leaving 21 bases between.

The J gene is TRBJ2-7, the V gene TRBV4-1; D perhaps matches TRBD1 (5 bases). Trimming cost V 4 bases and J 0 bases, with 16 bases left between them. The germline gives CDR1 MGHRA, CDR2 YSYEKL. The CDR3 is 16 residues long. CDR3 DNA: TGCGCCAGCAGCCGCGTCGTGTCACAGGTCTCCTACGAGCAGTACTTC. Translation: CASSRVVSQVSYEQYF.

The chain carries TRBV30 and TRBJ2-7; 8 bases fit TRBD2. CDR3 size: 15 residues. CDR1 and CDR2 from the germline V gene are GTSNPN and SVGIG (reference sequence). Unmatched junction bases numbered 10, after V lost 3 bases and J lost 3 bases. In DNA, the CDR3 is TGTGCCTGGAGCCGGGGGGGCCGATCTAGCTACGAGCAGTACTTC. Amino acids: CAWSRGGRSSYEQYF.

This clone was counted a single time. The genes are TRBV2 and TRBJ1-3; possibly TRBD1 for D (5 bases). Trimming removed 4 bases at V and 0 bases at J, with 7 bases between. Germline values: CDR1 SNHLY, CDR2 FYNNEI. This CDR3 comprises 14 residues. The CDR3 region is CASSATVSGNTIYF. The CDR3 coding sequence is TGTGCCAGCAGTGCGACAGTCTCTGGAAACACCATATATTTT.

The chain carries TRBV24-1 and TRBJ1-4; D is unclear. The germline V and J ends were trimmed by 8 bases and 3 bases, with 6 bases remaining between them. The CDR3 covers 12 residues. The germline CDR1 and CDR2 sequences are KGHDR and SFDVKD. The CDR3: CATIAANEKLFF. DNA for the CDR3: TGTGCCACCATTGCGGCTAATGAAAAACTGTTTTTT.

The genes are TRBV7-3 and TRBJ2-7; 7 bases match TRBD2. Unmatched junction bases numbered 8, after V lost 7 bases and J lost 5 bases. CDR3 length equals 13 residues. The V gene's germline CDR1 is SGHTA and CDR2 FQGTGA. The CDR3 protein is CASIGGRGNEQYF. In DNA form, the CDR3 reads TGTGCCAGCATCGGTGGGCGGGGGAACGAGCAGTACTTC.

In this sample, this clone turned up once. The chain carries TRBV5-1 and TRBJ1-1; 7 positions agree with TRBD1. V was clipped by 0 bases and J by 5 bases; unmatched bases: 4. From germline, CDR1 is SGHRS and CDR2 YFSETQ. CDR3 length: 14 amino acids. This CDR3 reads CASSLEQGMTEAFF. The CDR3 DNA follows: TGCGCCAGCAGCTTGGAACAGGGGATGACTGAAGCTTTCTTT.

The chain uses TRBV5-1 and TRBJ1-4; TRBD1 matches 7 bases. The CDR3 covers 15 residues. V was clipped by 5 bases and J by 0 bases; unmatched bases: 4. CDR1 is SGHRS and CDR2 is YFSETQ in the germline V gene. For the CDR3, the DNA is TGCGCCAGCAGACCCAGGGGGGCAACTAATGAAAAACTGTTTTTT. It yields the protein CASRPRGATNEKLFF.

CDR3 coding DNA: TGTGCCAGCAGCTTAGCGGGACTAGTCGGCGATGAGCAGTTCTTC. This sequence encodes CASSLAGLVGDEQFF. The V and J genes are TRBV7-3 and TRBJ2-1; 8 bases are a match to TRBD2. Germline V gives CDR1 SGHTA, CDR2 FQGTGA. The trim removed 2 bases at V and 8 bases at J, leaving 8 bases unmatched. The length of the CDR3 is 15 residues.

This chain joins TRBV5-1 and TRBJ2-1, with 8 bases matching TRBD1. CDR1 and CDR2 (germline): SGHRS, YFSETQ. The CDR3 length is 17 residues. V trimming: 3 bases; J trimming: 3 bases; junction bases outside the gene matches: 11. This CDR3 reads CASSWGRPGGFYNEQFF. As DNA, the CDR3 is TGCGCCAGCAGCTGGGGCCGCCCAGGGGGCTTCTACAATGAGCAGTTCTTC.

This chain joins TRBV28 and TRBJ1-6, with D perhaps TRBD1 (6 bases). The CDR3 covers 15 residues. Trimming shortened V by 2 bases and J by 7 bases, and 12 bases separated the two germline ends. Germline V lookup: CDR1 MDHEN, CDR2 SYDVKM. CDR3 sequence reads: CASSLLQGENSPLHF. The CDR3 nucleotides are TGTGCCAGCAGTTTACTACAGGGAGAAAATTCACCCCTCCACTTT.

This chain joins TRBV5-6 and TRBJ1-2, with TRBD1 matching 9 bases. Losses at the gene ends were 0 bases for V and 6 bases for J; bases not matched to a gene: 6. The CDR3 loop spans 15 amino acids. Germline-derived CDR1 and CDR2 are SGHDT and YYEEEE. CDR3 residues: CASSLAGQGIHGYTF. The CDR3 nucleotides are TGTGCCAGCAGCTTGGCGGGACAGGGAATTCATGGCTACACCTTC.

This clone was recorded a few times. This sequence joins TRBV7-3 and TRBJ1-2; TRBD1 is a possible D gene (5 bases). V lost 3 bases and J 5 bases, leaving 16 bases between the germline ends. This CDR3 region has 15 residues. Looked up from germline, CDR1 is SGHTA and CDR2 is FQGTGA. As DNA, the CDR3 is TGTGCCAGCAGCTTTGGCCCTGGGACTACTTATGGCTACACCTTC. It translates to CASSFGPGTTYGYTF.

This rearrangement joins TRBV7-3 to TRBJ2-2; TRBD1 might be the D (5 bases). This CDR3 has 14 amino acids. Between the trimmed V and J ends, which lost 2 bases and 3 bases, there was a span of 7 bases. Germline CDR1 reads SGHTA; CDR2 reads FQGTGA. In DNA form, the CDR3 reads TGTGCCAGCAGCTTAGACAGATACACCGGGGAGCTGTTTTTT. It codes for CASSLDRYTGELFF.

The chain is built from TRBV3-1 (or the pseudogene TRBV3-2) and TRBJ1-2, with unresolved D. The CDR3 runs 14 residues. Trimming shortened V by 3 bases and J by 8 bases, and 16 bases separated the two germline ends. CDR1 is LGHDT and CDR2 is YNNKEL in the germline V gene (reference sequence). The CDR3 DNA is TGTGCCAGCAGCCAGGGCTGGAACAGCGGGGGCTACACCTTC. Protein: CASSQGWNSGGYTF.

V and J are TRBV5-1 and TRBJ2-5; 10 bases match TRBD2. With V trimmed by 4 bases and J by 4 bases, 4 bases remained unmatched. CDR3 size: 14 residues. Germline values: CDR1 SGHRS, CDR2 YFSETQ. CDR3 protein: CASSPIAGGETQYF. CDR3 coding DNA: TGCGCCAGCAGCCCAATAGCGGGGGGAGAGACCCAGTACTTC.

V gene TRBV28 combines with J gene TRBJ1-5; D gene unclear. This CDR3 has 16 amino acids. The V end lost 6 bases, the J end lost 3 bases, and 18 bases lay between the germline ends. Germline V gene lookup returns CDR1 MDHEN and CDR2 SYDVKM. The CDR3 DNA is TGTGCCAGCAGCACCCGGGGTGGAGGAAACAATCAGCCCCAGCATTTT. Encoded protein: CASSTRGGGNNQPQHF.

V gene TRBV28 combines with J gene TRBJ2-7; D ambiguous. Germline V gene sequence: CDR1 MDHEN, CDR2 SYDVKM. The V end was cut by 2 bases, the J end by 5 bases, with 7 bases between. The CDR3 is made up of 12 amino acids. Here the CDR3 DNA reads TGTGCCAGCAGTTTAGGCTTTAACGAGCAGTACTTC. The encoded protein is CASSLGFNEQYF.

This sequence joins TRBV9 and TRBJ2-2; 10 nucleotides match TRBD2. CDR3 length: 18 residues. J was trimmed by 1 base and V by 2 bases; bases with no gene match: 8. Germline-derived CDR1 and CDR2 are SGDLS and YYNGEE. Written as DNA, the CDR3 is TGTGCCAGCAGCGTTAGTACTAGCGGGAAAGTGAACACCGGGGAGCTGTTTTTT. Translated, it gives CASSVSTSGKVNTGELFF. The variable domain in full, with the rest retrieved from reference TRBV9 and TRBJ2-2, is DSGVTQTPKHLITATGQRVTLRCSPRSGDLSVYWYQQSLDQGLQFLIQYYNGEERAKGNILERFSAQQFPDLHSELNLSSLELGDSALYFCASSVSTSGKVNTGELFFGEGSRLTVL.

This clone appeared a few times. This sequence joins TRBV2 and TRBJ2-5; perhaps TRBD2 as D (6 bases). V was shortened by 6 bases and J by 0 bases, with 11 bases between the two germline ends. Per germline, CDR1 SNHLY and CDR2 FYNNEI. The CDR3 contains 14 residues. CDR3 nucleotide sequence: TGTGCCAGCAGCGAGACTAGTAACCAAGAGACCCAGTACTTC. This gives the protein CASSETSNQETQYF. Based on the CDR3 plus reference TRBV2 and TRBJ2-5, the full variable domain is EPEVTQTPSHQVTQMGQEVILRCVPISNHLYFYWYRQILGQKVEFLVSFYNNEISEKSEIFDDQFSVERPDGSNFTLKIRSTKLEDSAMYFCASSETSNQETQYFGPGTRLLVL.

The J gene is TRBJ1-1, the V gene TRBV28, with a tentative D call TRBD1 (5 bases). Germline CDR1 is MDHEN and CDR2 is SYDVKM. This CDR3 has 13 amino acids. V dropped 6 bases and J dropped 0 bases, with 8 bases sitting between them. CDR3 residues: CASRETVNTEAFF. CDR3 DNA sequence: TGTGCCAGCAGGGAGACAGTGAACACTGAAGCTTTCTTT.

The chain employs TRBV9 and TRBJ1-4; 7 positions match TRBD1. Trimming cost V 5 bases and J 4 bases; bases outside gene matches: 5. This CDR3 has 14 amino acids. The germline CDR1 and CDR2 sequences are SGDLS and YYNGEE. The DNA for the CDR3 is TGTGCCAGCAGTGGGGGACAGCTTAATGAAAAACTGTTTTTT. It yields the protein CASSGGQLNEKLFF.

J is TRBJ1-2 and V is TRBV7-2; D is perhaps TRBD1 (5 bases). Germline CDR1 and CDR2: SGHTA and FQGNSA. The CDR3 consists of 13 residues. V lost 1 base, J lost 5 bases, and 8 bases lay in between. DNA for the CDR3: TGTGCCAGCAGCTTAGGGGCAGGGTATGGCTACACCTTC. This translates into CASSLGAGYGYTF.

The V gene is TRBV5-5, the J gene TRBJ1-4; possibly TRBD1 for D (6 bases). Looked up from germline, CDR1 is SGHKS and CDR2 is YYEKEE (reference sequence). The CDR3 consists of 14 residues. V lost 4 bases and J lost 2, with 9 bases in between. The CDR3 coding sequence is TGTGCCAGCAGCCACAGGGTCACTAATGAAAAACTGTTTTTT. Residues: CASSHRVTNEKLFF.

This clone was detected only once. This sample also contains other DNA sequences that code for the same CDR3. J is TRBJ1-5 and V is TRBV10-2; unclear D gene. V lost 4 bases, J lost 3 bases, and 10 bases lay in between. Germline values: CDR1 WSHSY, CDR2 SAAADI. The CDR3 covers 14 residues. This chain's CDR3 is CASSVGGSNQPQHF. CDR3 in DNA: TGCGCCAGCAGTGTAGGAGGGTCCAATCAGCCCCAGCATTTT.

The chain couples TRBV6-1 to TRBJ2-3; D unclear. Germline V lookup: CDR1 MNHNS, CDR2 SASEGT. CDR3 length equals 14 residues. Trimming removed 3 bases at V and 5 bases at J, with 12 bases between. DNA for the CDR3: TGTGCCAGCAGTGAGGCGGCCCCCGGAGATACGCAGTATTTT. It codes for CASSEAAPGDTQYF.

The chain joins TRBV9 to TRBJ2-7; TRBD1 matches 7 bases. The germline gives CDR1 SGDLS, CDR2 YYNGEE. V lost 1 base and J lost 0; bases outside the gene matches: 4. The CDR3 covers 15 residues. DNA for the CDR3: TGTGCCAGCAGCGTAAATCCAGGGGGCTCCTACGAGCAGTACTTC. Translation: CASSVNPGGSYEQYF. Using reference TRBV9 and TRBJ2-7 for the parts outside the CDR3, the full variable domain is DSGVTQTPKHLITATGQRVTLRCSPRSGDLSVYWYQQSLDQGLQFLIQYYNGEERAKGNILERFSAQQFPDLHSELNLSSLELGDSALYFCASSVNPGGSYEQYFGPGTRLTVT.

J is TRBJ2-1 and V is TRBV2, with 9 bases identical to TRBD1. The trim removed 8 bases at V and 7 bases at J, leaving 6 bases unmatched. Germline values: CDR1 SNHLY, CDR2 FYNNEI. This CDR3 comprises 13 residues. The CDR3 loop is CASAGQGGNEQFF. The CDR3 nucleotides read TGTGCCAGCGCGGGACAGGGAGGGAATGAGCAGTTCTTC.